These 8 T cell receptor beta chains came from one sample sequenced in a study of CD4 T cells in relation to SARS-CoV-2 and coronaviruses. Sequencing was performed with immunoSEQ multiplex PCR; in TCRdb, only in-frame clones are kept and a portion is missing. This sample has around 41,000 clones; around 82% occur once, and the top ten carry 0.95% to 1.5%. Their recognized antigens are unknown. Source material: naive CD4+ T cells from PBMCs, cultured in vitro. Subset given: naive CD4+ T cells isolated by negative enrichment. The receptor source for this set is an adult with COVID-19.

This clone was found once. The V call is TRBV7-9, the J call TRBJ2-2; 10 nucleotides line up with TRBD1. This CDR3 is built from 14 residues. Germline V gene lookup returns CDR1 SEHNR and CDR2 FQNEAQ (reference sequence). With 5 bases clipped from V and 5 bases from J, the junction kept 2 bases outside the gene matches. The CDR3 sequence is CASSPGQGTGELFF. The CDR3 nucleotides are TGTGCCAGCAGCCCGGGACAGGGGACCGGGGAGCTGTTTTTT.

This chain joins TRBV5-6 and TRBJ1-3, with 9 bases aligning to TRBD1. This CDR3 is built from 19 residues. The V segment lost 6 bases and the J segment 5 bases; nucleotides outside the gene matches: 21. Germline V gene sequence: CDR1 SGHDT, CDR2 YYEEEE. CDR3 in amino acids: CASTSLAEVTGGVRNTIYF. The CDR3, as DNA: TGTGCCAGCACCTCATTAGCAGAGGTGACAGGGGGAGTGCGAAACACCATATATTTT.

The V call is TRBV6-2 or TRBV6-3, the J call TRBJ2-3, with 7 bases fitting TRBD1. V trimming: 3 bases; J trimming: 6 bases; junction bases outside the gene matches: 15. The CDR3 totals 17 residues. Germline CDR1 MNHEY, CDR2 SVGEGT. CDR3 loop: CASSYRVQGPRSDTQYF. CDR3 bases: TGTGCCAGCAGTTATCGAGTACAGGGGCCGCGATCGGATACGCAGTATTTT.

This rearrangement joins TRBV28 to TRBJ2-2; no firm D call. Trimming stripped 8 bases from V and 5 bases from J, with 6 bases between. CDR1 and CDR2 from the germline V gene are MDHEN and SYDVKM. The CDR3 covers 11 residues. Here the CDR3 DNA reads TGTGCCAGCCATGGGACCGGGGAGCTGTTTTTT. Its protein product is CASHGTGELFF.

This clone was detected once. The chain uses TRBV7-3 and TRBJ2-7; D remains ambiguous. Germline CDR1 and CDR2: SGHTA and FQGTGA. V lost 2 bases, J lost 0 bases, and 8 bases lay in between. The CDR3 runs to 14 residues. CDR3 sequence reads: CASSLSVSSYEQYF. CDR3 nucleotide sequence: TGTGCCAGCAGCTTATCGGTTAGCTCCTACGAGCAGTACTTC. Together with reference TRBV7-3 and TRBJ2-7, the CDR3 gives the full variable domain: GAGVSQTPSNKVTEKGKYVELRCDPISGHTALYWYRQSLGQGPEFLIYFQGTGAADDSGLPNDRFFAVRPEGSVSTLKIQRTERGDSAVYLCASSLSVSSYEQYFGPGTRLTVT.

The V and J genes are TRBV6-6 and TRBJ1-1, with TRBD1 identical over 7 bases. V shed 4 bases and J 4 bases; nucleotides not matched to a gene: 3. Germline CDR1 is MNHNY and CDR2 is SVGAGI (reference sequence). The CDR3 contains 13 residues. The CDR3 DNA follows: TGTGCCAGCAGTTTACAGGGGCCCACTGAAGCTTTCTTT. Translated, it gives CASSLQGPTEAFF.

CDR3: CASSRQGRYTGELFF. Written as DNA, the CDR3 is TGTGCCAGCAGCCGACAGGGGAGGTACACCGGGGAGCTGTTTTTT. The J gene is TRBJ2-2, the V gene TRBV6-5; 8 bases agree with TRBD1. Per germline, CDR1 MNHEY and CDR2 SVGAGI. Trimming took 6 bases from V and 3 from J; bases not matched to a gene: 6. The CDR3 runs to 15 residues.

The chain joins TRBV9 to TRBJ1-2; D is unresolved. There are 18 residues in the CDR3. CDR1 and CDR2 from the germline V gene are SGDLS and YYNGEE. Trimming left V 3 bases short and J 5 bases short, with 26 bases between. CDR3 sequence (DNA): TGTGCCAGCAGCGGAGATGTACGGTGGAGGGCCTCTTATTATGGCTACACCTTC. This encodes CASSGDVRWRASYYGYTF.